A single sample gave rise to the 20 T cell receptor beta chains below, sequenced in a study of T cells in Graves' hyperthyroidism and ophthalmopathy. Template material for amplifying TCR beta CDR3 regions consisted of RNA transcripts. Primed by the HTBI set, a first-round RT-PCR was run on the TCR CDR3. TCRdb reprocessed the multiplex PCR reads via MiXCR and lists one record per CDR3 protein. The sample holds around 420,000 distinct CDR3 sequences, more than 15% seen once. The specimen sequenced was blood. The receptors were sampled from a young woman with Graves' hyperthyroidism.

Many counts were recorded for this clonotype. The CDR3 loop is CASRRFSGANVLTF. The CDR3 DNA reads as TGTGCCAGCAGGAGGTTCTCCGGGGCCAACGTCCTGACTTTC. This chain joins TRBV11-3 and TRBJ2-6; the D is unclear. The CDR3 extends over 14 amino acids. From germline, CDR1 is SGHNT and CDR2 YENEEA. V was clipped by 6 bases and J by 4 bases, with 10 bases between them.

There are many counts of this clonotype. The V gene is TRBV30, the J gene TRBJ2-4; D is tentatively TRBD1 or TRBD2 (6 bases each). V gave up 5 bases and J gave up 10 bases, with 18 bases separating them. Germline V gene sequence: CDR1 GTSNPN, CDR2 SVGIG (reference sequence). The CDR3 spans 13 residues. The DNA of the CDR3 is TGTGCCTGGCATGGAGGAGGGGGTGGGATTCAGTACTTC. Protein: CAWHGGGGGIQYF.

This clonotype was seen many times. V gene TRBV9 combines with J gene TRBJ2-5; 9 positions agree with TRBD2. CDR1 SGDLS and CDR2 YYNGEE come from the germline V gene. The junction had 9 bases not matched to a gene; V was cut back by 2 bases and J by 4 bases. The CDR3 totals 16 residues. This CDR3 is CASSVVGLASGETQYF. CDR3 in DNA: TGTGCCAGCAGCGTGGTGGGACTAGCATCCGGAGAGACCCAGTACTTC.

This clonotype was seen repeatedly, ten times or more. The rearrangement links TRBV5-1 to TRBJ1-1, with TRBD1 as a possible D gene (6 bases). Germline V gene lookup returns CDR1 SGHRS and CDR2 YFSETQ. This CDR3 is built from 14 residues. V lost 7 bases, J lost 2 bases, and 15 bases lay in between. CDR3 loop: CASSIRGGNTEAFF. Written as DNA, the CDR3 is TGCGCCAGCTCTATCAGGGGTGGAAACACTGAAGCTTTCTTT.

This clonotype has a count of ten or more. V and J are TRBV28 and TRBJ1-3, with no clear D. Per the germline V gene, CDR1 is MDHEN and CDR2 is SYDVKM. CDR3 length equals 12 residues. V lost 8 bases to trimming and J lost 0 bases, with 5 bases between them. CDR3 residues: CASLASGNTIYF. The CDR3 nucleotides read TGTGCCAGCCTTGCCTCTGGAAACACCATATATTTT.

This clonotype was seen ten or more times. CDR3: CSVFSPGLRDTQYF. The CDR3 region has the DNA TGCAGCGTCTTTTCACCGGGACTTAGGGATACGCAGTATTTT. This chain joins TRBV20-1 and TRBJ2-3; tentative D call: TRBD2 (6 bases). The CDR3 spans 14 residues. CDR1 and CDR2 (germline): DFQATT, SNEGSKA (reference sequence).

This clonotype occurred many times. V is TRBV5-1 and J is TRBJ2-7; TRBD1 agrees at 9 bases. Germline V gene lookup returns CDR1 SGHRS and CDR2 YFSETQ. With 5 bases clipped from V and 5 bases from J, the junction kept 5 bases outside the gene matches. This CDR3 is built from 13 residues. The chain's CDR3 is CASREQGANEQYF. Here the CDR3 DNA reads TGCGCCAGCAGGGAACAGGGGGCCAACGAGCAGTACTTC. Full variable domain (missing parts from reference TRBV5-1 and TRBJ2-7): KAGVTQTPRYLIKTRGQQVTLSCSPISGHRSVSWYQQTPGQGLQFLFEYFSETQRNKGNFPGRFSGRQFSNSRSEMNVSTLELGDSALYLCASREQGANEQYFGPGTRLTVT.

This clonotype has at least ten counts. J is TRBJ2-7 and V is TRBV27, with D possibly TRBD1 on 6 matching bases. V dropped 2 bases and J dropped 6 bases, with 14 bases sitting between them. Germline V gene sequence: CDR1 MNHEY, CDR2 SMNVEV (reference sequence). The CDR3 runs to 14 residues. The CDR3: CASSLPQGKGEQYF. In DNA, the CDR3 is TGTGCCAGCAGTTTACCCCAGGGGAAGGGCGAGCAGTACTTC.

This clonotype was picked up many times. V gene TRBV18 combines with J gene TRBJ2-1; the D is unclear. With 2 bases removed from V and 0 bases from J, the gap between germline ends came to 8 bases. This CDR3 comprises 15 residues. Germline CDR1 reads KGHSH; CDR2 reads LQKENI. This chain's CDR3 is CASSPEGSSYNEQFF. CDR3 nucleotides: TGTGCCAGCTCACCAGAAGGAAGCTCCTACAATGAGCAGTTCTTC.

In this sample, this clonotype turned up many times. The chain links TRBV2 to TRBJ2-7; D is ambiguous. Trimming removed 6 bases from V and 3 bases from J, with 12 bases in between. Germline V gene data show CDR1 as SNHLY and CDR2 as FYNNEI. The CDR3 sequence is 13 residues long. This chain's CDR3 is CASRSFRGYEQYF. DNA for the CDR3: TGTGCCAGCAGATCCTTTAGAGGCTACGAGCAGTACTTC. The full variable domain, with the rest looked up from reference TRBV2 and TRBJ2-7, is EPEVTQTPSHQVTQMGQEVILRCVPISNHLYFYWYRQILGQKVEFLVSFYNNEISEKSEIFDDQFSVERPDGSNFTLKIRSTKLEDSAMYFCASRSFRGYEQYFGPGTRLTVT.

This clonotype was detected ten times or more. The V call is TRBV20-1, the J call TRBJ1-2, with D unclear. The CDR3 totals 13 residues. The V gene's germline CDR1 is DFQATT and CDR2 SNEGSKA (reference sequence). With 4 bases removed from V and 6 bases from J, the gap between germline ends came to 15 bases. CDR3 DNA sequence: TGCAGTGCTATAGATCGGACGGGCAATGGCTACACCTTC. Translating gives CSAIDRTGNGYTF.

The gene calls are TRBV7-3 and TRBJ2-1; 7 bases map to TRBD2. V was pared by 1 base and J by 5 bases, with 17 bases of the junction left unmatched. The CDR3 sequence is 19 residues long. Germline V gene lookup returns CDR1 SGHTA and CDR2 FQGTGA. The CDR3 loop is CASSLMGYNLREFNNEQFF. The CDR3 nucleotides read TGTGCCAGCAGCTTAATGGGTTATAACTTGCGGGAGTTTAACAATGAGCAGTTCTTC.

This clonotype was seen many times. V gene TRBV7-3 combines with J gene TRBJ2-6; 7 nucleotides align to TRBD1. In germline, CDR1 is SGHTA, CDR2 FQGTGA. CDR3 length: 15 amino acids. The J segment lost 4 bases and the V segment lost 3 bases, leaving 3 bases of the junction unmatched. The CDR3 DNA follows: TGTGCCAGCAGCTTCACAGGGGTCGGGGCCAACGTCCTGACTTTC. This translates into CASSFTGVGANVLTF. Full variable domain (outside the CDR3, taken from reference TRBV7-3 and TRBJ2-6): GAGVSQTPSNKVTEKGKYVELRCDPISGHTALYWYRQSLGQGPEFLIYFQGTGAADDSGLPNDRFFAVRPEGSVSTLKIQRTERGDSAVYLCASSFTGVGANVLTFGAGSRLTVL.

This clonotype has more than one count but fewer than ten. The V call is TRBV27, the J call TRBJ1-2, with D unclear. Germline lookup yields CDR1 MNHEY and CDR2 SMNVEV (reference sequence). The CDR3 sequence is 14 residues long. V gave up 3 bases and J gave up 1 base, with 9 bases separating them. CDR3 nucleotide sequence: TGTGCCAGCAGTTTCGGGTCTCGTAACTATGGCTACACCTTC. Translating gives CASSFGSRNYGYTF.

As DNA, the CDR3 is TGTGCCAGCAGCCCGGGGATTCGAAATTCACCCCTCCACTTT. Translated, it gives CASSPGIRNSPLHF. The J gene is TRBJ1-6, the V gene TRBV6-2 or TRBV6-3; no clear D gene. The germline gives CDR1 MNHEY, CDR2 SVGEGT. CDR3 length: 14 amino acids. The V and J ends lost 6 bases and 7 bases respectively, with 13 bases between them.

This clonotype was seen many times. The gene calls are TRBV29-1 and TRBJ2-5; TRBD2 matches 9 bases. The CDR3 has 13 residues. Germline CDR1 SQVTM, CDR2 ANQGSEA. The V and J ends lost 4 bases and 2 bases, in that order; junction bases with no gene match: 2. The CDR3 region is CSVVLAGQETQYF. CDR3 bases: TGCAGCGTTGTTCTAGCGGGACAAGAGACCCAGTACTTC.

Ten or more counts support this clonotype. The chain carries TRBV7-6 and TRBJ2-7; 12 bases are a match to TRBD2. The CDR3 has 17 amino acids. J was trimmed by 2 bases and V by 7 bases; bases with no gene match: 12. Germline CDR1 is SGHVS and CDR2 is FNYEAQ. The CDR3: CASTLDSGLAGTYEQYF. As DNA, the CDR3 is TGTGCCAGCACCCTCGACTCAGGACTAGCGGGAACCTACGAGCAGTACTTC. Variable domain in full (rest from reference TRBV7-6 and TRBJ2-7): GAGVSQSPRYKVTKRGQDVALRCDPISGHVSLYWYRQALGQGPEFLTYFNYEAQQDKSGLPNDRFSAERPEGSISTLTIQRTEQRDSAMYRCASTLDSGLAGTYEQYFGPGTRLTVT.

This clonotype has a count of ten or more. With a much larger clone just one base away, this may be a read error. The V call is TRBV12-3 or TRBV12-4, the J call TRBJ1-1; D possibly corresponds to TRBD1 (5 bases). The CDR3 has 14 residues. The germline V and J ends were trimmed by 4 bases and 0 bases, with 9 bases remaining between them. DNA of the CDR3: TGTGCCAGCAGTTCGACAGACATGAACACTGAAGCTTTCTTT. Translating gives CASSSTDMNTEAFF.

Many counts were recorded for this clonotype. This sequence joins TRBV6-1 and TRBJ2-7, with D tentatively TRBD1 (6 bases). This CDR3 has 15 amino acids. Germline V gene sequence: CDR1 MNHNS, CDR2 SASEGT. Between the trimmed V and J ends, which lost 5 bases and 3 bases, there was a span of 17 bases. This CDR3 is CASSFSGDRFYEQYF. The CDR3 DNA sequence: TGTGCCAGCAGTTTCTCCGGAGACAGGTTCTACGAGCAGTACTTC.

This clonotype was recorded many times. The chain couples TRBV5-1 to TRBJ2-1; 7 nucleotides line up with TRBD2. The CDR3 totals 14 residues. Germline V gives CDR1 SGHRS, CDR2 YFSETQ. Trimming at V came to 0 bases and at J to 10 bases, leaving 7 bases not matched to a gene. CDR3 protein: CASSLGREGAEQFF. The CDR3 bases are TGCGCCAGCAGCTTGGGCAGGGAGGGTGCCGAGCAGTTCTTC.